The present TCR beta chain was sequenced within a study of STAT5B mutations in CD4+ large granular lymphocyte leukemia. Sequencing was at survey level. Sequenced by immunoSEQ multiplex PCR; TCRdb stores in-frame clones only, minus some. The sample contains about 30,000 clones, 76% of which appear only once. The clonotype comes from a human donor in good health. What was sequenced was CD4+ T cells from blood buffy coats.

CDR3 region: CASSPPTGGNTIYF. CDR3 in DNA: TGTGCCAGCAGTCCCCCGACAGGCGGAAACACCATATATTTT. This chain links TRBV6-5 with TRBJ1-3; tentative D call: TRBD1 (6 bases). In germline, CDR1 is MNHEY, CDR2 SVGAGI. This CDR3 region has 14 residues. V dropped 5 bases and J dropped 4 bases, with 12 bases sitting between them.